This T cell receptor (beta chain) appears in the sequencing data of a study of CXCR3-negative and CXCR3-positive naive CD8 T cells. Findings and limits, study-wide: Naive cells with CXCR3 showed TRB CDR3s that were more hydrophobic than those in CXCR3-negative naive cells. Partly lower CXCR3 expression followed cryopreservation, and most assays relied on fresh PBMCs.

Germline V CDR1 and CDR2: MNHEY, SMNVEV (reference sequence). This CDR3 region has 15 residues. UMI labels and 5' RACE were used to prepare the TRB cDNA libraries. Following a re-call of the 5' RACE reads, TCRdb has one entry per CDR3 protein and lacks DNA. The ten top clones account for under 0.8%, within a sample of roughly 65,000 distinct CDR3 sequences. A remark on this clonotype: What it binds is not known.

Triplicate sorting captured about 300,000 cells each from every CD8+ T cell subset. The chain recombines TRBV27 with TRBJ2-7; the D call of TRBD1 rests on TCRdb alone, since no DNA is present to check it. This clonotype originated in a human donor in good health. Some clones in this sample may be carry-over from other donors' samples. The specimen sequenced was naive CXCR3+ CD8+ T cells from blood. Subset indicated: CD45RO-CCR7+CD27+CD95- naive CD8+ T cells expressing CXCR3 (TNR3+). CDR3 residues: CASSLSGDSSYEQYF.